Below are 9 T cell receptor beta chains sequenced from a single sample in a study of T cell changes during pregnancy in multiple sclerosis. Here immunoSEQ multiplex PCR was the method, and the copy in TCRdb shows in-frame clones only, minus some. This table has more than 30,000 clones, about 92% appearing once. Sequenced material: CD8+ T cells from peripheral blood mononuclear cells, taken in the third trimester of pregnancy. These receptors all stem from a female donor with multiple sclerosis, enrolled in a pregnancy study.

The chain links TRBV6-5 to TRBJ2-3; D gene unclear. CDR3 size: 14 residues. Germline V gene data show CDR1 as MNHEY and CDR2 as SVGAGI. V was shortened by 6 bases and J by 0 bases, with 10 bases between the two germline ends. The CDR3 loop is CASSPVGSTDTQYF. The CDR3 DNA sequence: TGTGCCAGCAGCCCCGTCGGTAGCACAGATACGCAGTATTTT.

The chain employs TRBV4-1 and TRBJ1-1, with D possibly TRBD1 on 6 matching bases. CDR3 size: 18 residues. The germline V and J ends were trimmed by 0 bases and 3 bases, with 20 bases remaining between them. Germline V gene sequence: CDR1 MGHRA, CDR2 YSYEKL. Written as DNA, the CDR3 is TGCGCCAGCAGCCAAGATCCCCTACCGACAGGTGGAGACACTGAAGCTTTCTTT. Its protein product is CASSQDPLPTGGDTEAFF.

This clone was counted a single time. The genes are TRBV4-1 and TRBJ2-2, with D possibly being TRBD1 (6 bases). CDR3 length: 14 amino acids. Trimming removed 4 bases at V and 7 bases at J, with 13 bases between. In germline, CDR1 is MGHRA, CDR2 YSYEKL. The CDR3 reads CASSPIQGSGELFF. CDR3 nucleotides: TGCGCCAGCAGCCCGATACAGGGAAGCGGGGAGCTGTTTTTT.

The chain recombines TRBV30 with TRBJ2-5, with TRBD2 matching over 9 bases. The junction had 10 bases not matched to a gene; V was cut back by 0 bases and J by 5 bases. The germline gives CDR1 GTSNPN, CDR2 SVGIG (reference sequence). CDR3 length: 16 residues. In DNA, the CDR3 is TGTGCCTGGAGTGTAGTGGTGTCTAGCGGGGACGAGACCCAGTACTTC. Protein: CAWSVVVSSGDETQYF.

The rearrangement links TRBV27 to TRBJ2-1; 9 positions agree with TRBD1. CDR3 length equals 15 residues. Per the germline V gene, CDR1 is MNHEY and CDR2 is SMNVEV (reference sequence). V was pared by 9 bases and J by 2 bases, with 8 bases of the junction left unmatched. The CDR3 sequence is CASRAGQGPYNEQFF. As DNA, the CDR3 is TGTGCCAGTCGGGCGGGACAGGGTCCCTACAATGAGCAGTTCTTC.

The chain is built from TRBV19 and TRBJ1-6; TRBD1 matches 7 bases. This CDR3 spans 15 amino acids. J lost 14 bases, V lost 4 bases, and 14 bases had no gene match. The germline V gene encodes CDR1 LNHDA and CDR2 SQIVND (reference sequence). In DNA, the CDR3 is TGTGCCAGTAGTACCACACCGGGACAGAGTGAGGCCCTCCACTTT. It specifies CASSTTPGQSEALHF.

CDR3: CASSKVQTSYEQYF. The CDR3 DNA reads as TGTGCCAGCAGCAAAGTACAGACCTCCTACGAGCAGTACTTC. V is TRBV21-1 and J is TRBJ2-7; the table's D call, TRBD1, has no DNA check behind it. TRBV21-1 is a pseudogene segment. The CDR3 sequence is 14 residues long.

The chain carries TRBV29-1 and TRBJ2-1, with 10 bases lining up with TRBD1. The CDR3 consists of 14 residues. V lost 7 bases to trimming and J lost 5 bases; unmatched junction nucleotides: 8. Looked up from germline, CDR1 is SQVTM and CDR2 is ANQGSEA. CDR3 residues: CSGTGGQPNNEQFF. As DNA, the CDR3 is TGCAGCGGGACAGGGGGACAGCCCAACAATGAGCAGTTCTTC.

V is TRBV2 and J is TRBJ2-1; 7 nucleotides align to TRBD1. CDR3 length equals 17 residues. The germline V gene encodes CDR1 SNHLY and CDR2 FYNNEI. V lost 5 bases to trimming and J lost 8 bases; unmatched junction nucleotides: 18. The CDR3 DNA is TGTGCCAGCAGTCAGACCCCGGAGATGACAGGGACCGATGAGCAGTTCTTC. It translates to CASSQTPEMTGTDEQFF.